Listed below are T cell receptor beta chains from one sample, sequenced in a study of blood T cell repertoires in COVID-19. Clones were sequenced by immunoSEQ multiplex PCR, and TCRdb holds only the in-frame ones, with some missing. The sample shows about 150,000 clones, roughly 80% of them seen only once. The sample taken for sequencing was peripheral blood. These receptors were obtained from a man in his fifties or sixties with acute or convalescent COVID-19. Each CDR3 is given with its conserved first and last residue. D genes are given only for firm matches. A clone size is listed for some rows: how often the clone was seen (once, few, many), or a class if it is expanded.

d_call j_call clone_size cdr3_length v_call cdr3_nt cdr3_aa
- TRBJ2-5 few 15 TRBV4-2 TGTGCCAGCAGCCAAGATTGGGGGGGCGGCGAGACCCAGTACTTC CASSQDWGGGETQYF
- TRBJ1-1 few 14 TRBV4-1 TGCGCCAGCAGCCACGATCGGGTGAACACTGAAGCTTTCTTT CASSHDRVNTEAFF
TRBD2 TRBJ2-1 once 17 TRBV7-2 TGTGCCAGCAGCTTAGAACCTAGCGGGAGATACTACAATGAGCAGTTCTTC CASSLEPSGRYYNEQFF
TRBD2 TRBJ2-1 - 14 TRBV6-5 TGTGCCAGCCTAGCGGGATTTTCCTACAATGAGCAGTTCTTC CASLAGFSYNEQFF
TRBD1 TRBJ1-6 - 15 TRBV6-5 TGTGCCAGCAGTTTCTGGACAGGCCGCAATTCACCCCTCCACTTT CASSFWTGRNSPLHF
- TRBJ1-5 - 13 TRBV18 TGTGCCAGCTCGCTAGGGGACTATCAGCCCCAGCATTTT CASSLGDYQPQHF
- TRBJ1-2 - 14 TRBV24-1 TGTGCCACCAGTGACGAGCTGACAGCCTATGGCTACACCTTC CATSDELTAYGYTF
- TRBJ2-3 - 15 TRBV9 TGTGCCAGCAGCGTAGCGGGGGGCCGCACAGATACGCAGTATTTT CASSVAGGRTDTQYF
- TRBJ2-1 once 13 TRBV21-1 TGTGCCAGCAGCAACCTCCACGGGGGTGAGCAGTTCTTC CASSNLHGGEQFF
- TRBJ2-1 - 15 TRBV27 TGTGCCAGCAGTCTCCAAAGCGGCAATTACAATGAGCAGTTCTTC CASSLQSGNYNEQFF
- TRBJ1-2 - 14 TRBV4-1 TGCGCCAGCAGCCGGGATACAGGGAACCGTGGCTACACCTTC CASSRDTGNRGYTF
- TRBJ2-2 - 13 TRBV7-6 TGTGCCAGCAGCTCCTTTAACACCGGGGAGCTGTTTTTT CASSSFNTGELFF
TRBD2 TRBJ2-2 once 17 TRBV24-1 TGTGCCACCAGACCCACTAGCGGGAGGGGTAACACCGGGGAGCTGTTTTTT CATRPTSGRGNTGELFF
- TRBJ2-3 once 16 TRBV7-3 TGTGCCAGCAGCCCCTCGGATGCGCGGAACACAGATACGCAGTATTTT CASSPSDARNTDTQYF
TRBD2 TRBJ2-7 - 11 TRBV20-1 TGCAGCGGGCGGGAGGACGTGGAGCAGTACTTC CSGREDVEQYF
TRBD2 TRBJ2-2 - 15 TRBV24-1 TGTGCCACCAGTGGGACTAGCGGGAGTAACGGGGAACTGTTTTTT CATSGTSGSNGELFF
TRBD2 TRBJ2-5 - 18 TRBV3-1/TRBV3-2 TGTGCCAGCAGCCAACGGGCTAGCGGGTCCTTGTACCAAGAGACCCAGTACTTC CASSQRASGSLYQETQYF
- TRBJ1-1 - 15 TRBV6-5 TGTGCCAGCAGTTACTCAAGGGGTGGATACACTGAAGCTTTCTTT CASSYSRGGYTEAFF
- TRBJ2-7 once 16 TRBV4-1 TGCGCCAGCAGCCAGTCCCTTATTCGGGGGTCTAGGGAGCAGTACTTC CASSQSLIRGSREQYF
- TRBJ2-1 - 14 TRBV6-2/TRBV6-3 TGTGCCAGCAGTCTTGGGGGGGGCGGTAATGAGCAGTTCTTC CASSLGGGGNEQFF
- TRBJ1-1 - 12 TRBV29-1 TGCAGCGTTGAGGGGAGTAGCACTGAAGCTTTCTTT CSVEGSSTEAFF
- TRBJ2-7 - 9 TRBV7-2 TGTGCCAGACCCGGGGAGCAGTACTTC CARPGEQYF
- TRBJ1-2 - 15 TRBV19 TGTGCCAGTAGTATGGGTCGACAGGCTAACTATGGCTACACCTTC CASSMGRQANYGYTF
- TRBJ1-3 few 15 TRBV11-1 TGTGCCAGCAGCCGATCGAGGCCCTCTGGAAACACCATATATTTT CASSRSRPSGNTIYF
TRBD1 TRBJ1-4 - 13 TRBV18 TGTGCCAGCTTCAGGGGGCGAAATGAAAAACTGTTTTTT CASFRGRNEKLFF
TRBD1 TRBJ2-5 - 14 TRBV19 TGTGCCAGTAGGATGACAGGGGGCTTGGAGACCCAGTACTTC CASRMTGGLETQYF
- TRBJ1-1 once 14 TRBV6-5 TGTGCCAGCCAACAAGACGGGGTGAACACTGAAGCTTTCTTT CASQQDGVNTEAFF
- TRBJ1-5 - 15 TRBV2 TGTGCCAGCAGTGACACCGGACAGAGCAATCAGCCCCAGCATTTT CASSDTGQSNQPQHF
TRBD1 TRBJ1-6 - 16 TRBV27 TGTGCCAGCAGAACAGGGACAGGGGCATATAATTCACCCCTCCACTTT CASRTGTGAYNSPLHF
- TRBJ1-6 - 16 TRBV28 TGTGCCAGCAGTCGGGGAACAGCAAAATATAATTCACCCCTCCACTTT CASSRGTAKYNSPLHF
- TRBJ1-2 - 12 TRBV28 TGTGCCAGCAGTACTACAGGTGCTGGCTACACCTTC CASSTTGAGYTF
TRBD1 TRBJ1-2 - 14 TRBV2 TGTGCCAGCAGAGGGGACAGTGCTAACTATGGCTACACCTTC CASRGDSANYGYTF
- TRBJ2-5 - 15 TRBV5-6 TGTGCCAGCAGCGTCTCCGGGACACCGAAAGAGACCCAGTACTTC CASSVSGTPKETQYF
- TRBJ2-7 - 15 TRBV11-2 TGTGCCAGCAGCCCCCTTGGGAGTGGTTCGAGGGAGCAGTACTTC CASSPLGSGSREQYF
- TRBJ2-7 - 15 TRBV19 TGTGCCAGTAGTATAGTTCGGGGGTTCCCCTACGAGCAGTACTTC CASSIVRGFPYEQYF
- TRBJ1-1 once 14 TRBV7-6 TGTGCCAGCAGCTTAACAGTAGGGAACACTGAAGCTTTCTTT CASSLTVGNTEAFF
TRBD1 TRBJ1-1 - 14 TRBV18 TGTGCCAGCTCACCGGGACAGGGATCCGGGATTCCCTTTTTT CASSPGQGSGIPFF
- TRBJ2-1 few 13 TRBV5-1 TGCGCCAGCAGCTTTAGGGGGGGCGATGAGCAGTTCTTC CASSFRGGDEQFF
TRBD2 TRBJ2-1 - 17 TRBV4-3 TGCGCCAGCAGCCAAGAAGCTAGCGGGTTCCCCTACAATGAGCAGTTCTTC CASSQEASGFPYNEQFF